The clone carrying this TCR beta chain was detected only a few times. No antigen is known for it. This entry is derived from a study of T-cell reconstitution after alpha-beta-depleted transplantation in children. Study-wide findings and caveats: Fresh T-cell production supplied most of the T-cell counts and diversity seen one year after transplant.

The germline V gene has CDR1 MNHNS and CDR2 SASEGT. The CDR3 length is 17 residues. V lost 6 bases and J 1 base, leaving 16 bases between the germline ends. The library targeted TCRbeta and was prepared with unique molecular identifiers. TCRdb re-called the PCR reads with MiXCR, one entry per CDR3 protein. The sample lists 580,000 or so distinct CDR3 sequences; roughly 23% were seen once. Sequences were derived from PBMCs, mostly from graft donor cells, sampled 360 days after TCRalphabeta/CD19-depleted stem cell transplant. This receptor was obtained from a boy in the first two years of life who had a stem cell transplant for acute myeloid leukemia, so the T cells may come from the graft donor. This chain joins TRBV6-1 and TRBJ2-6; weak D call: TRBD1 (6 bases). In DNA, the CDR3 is TGTGCCAGCAGGGCAACACAGGGAAGATCTGGGGCCAACGTCCTGACTTTC. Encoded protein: CASRATQGRSGANVLTF.